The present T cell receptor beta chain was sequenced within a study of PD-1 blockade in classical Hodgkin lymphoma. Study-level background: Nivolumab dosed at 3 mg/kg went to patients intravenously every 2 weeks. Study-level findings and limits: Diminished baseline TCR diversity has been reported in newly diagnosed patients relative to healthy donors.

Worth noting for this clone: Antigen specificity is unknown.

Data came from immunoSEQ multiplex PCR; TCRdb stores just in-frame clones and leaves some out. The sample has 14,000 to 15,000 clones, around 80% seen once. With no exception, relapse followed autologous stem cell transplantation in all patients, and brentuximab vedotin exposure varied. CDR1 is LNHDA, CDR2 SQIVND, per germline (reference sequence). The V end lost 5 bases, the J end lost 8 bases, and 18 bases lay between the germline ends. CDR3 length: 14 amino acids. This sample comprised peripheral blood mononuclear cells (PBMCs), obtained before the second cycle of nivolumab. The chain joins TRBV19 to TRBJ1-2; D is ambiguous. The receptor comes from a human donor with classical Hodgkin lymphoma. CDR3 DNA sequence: TGTGCCAGTAGTCTCCTCTCAAGGGCAGTAGGCTACACCTTC. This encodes CASSLLSRAVGYTF. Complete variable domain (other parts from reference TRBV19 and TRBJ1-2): DGGITQSPKYLFRKEGQNVTLSCEQNLNHDAMYWYRQDPGQGLRLIYYSQIVNDFQKGDIAEGYSVSREKKESFPLTVTSAQKNPTAFYLCASSLLSRAVGYTFGSGTRLTVV.